This T cell receptor (beta chain) comes out of a study of T cells in Graves' hyperthyroidism and ophthalmopathy. Findings of the study overall: Ophthalmopathy was model-predicted a median roughly 6.5 months pre-onset. Separation of ophthalmopathy from stable hyperthyroidism was achieved by a 13 V-J model.

It was RNA transcripts that yielded the amplified TCR beta CDR3 regions. The HTBI primer set served for first-round RT-PCR of the TCR CDR3. TCRdb re-derived calls from the multiplex PCR reads in MiXCR, one entry per CDR3 protein. The table includes hundreds of thousands of distinct CDR3 sequences, around 15% detected once. This clonotype was seen many times. Its antigen remains unknown. CDR3 length: 15 amino acids. Germline lookup yields CDR1 GTSNPN and CDR2 SVGIG (reference sequence). V dropped 2 bases and J dropped 6; count of bases not matched to a gene: 6. Sequencing was performed on blood. The sequence was collected from a woman aged 35 to 49 with Graves' ophthalmopathy. The genes are TRBV30 and TRBJ1-5, with TRBD1 identical over 11 bases. CDR3 amino acids: CAWSTDRGLGQPQHF. DNA for the CDR3: TGTGCCTGGAGTACGGACAGGGGGCTCGGTCAGCCCCAGCATTTT.